These T cell receptor beta chains were read from a single sample in a study of blood T cell repertoires in COVID-19. Profiling relied on immunoSEQ multiplex PCR, and the TCRdb table lists in-frame clones only, not all of them. In the table there are about 67,000 clones, around 88% of which are singletons. The source material was peripheral blood. All receptors derive from a woman of 80 years or more with acute or convalescent COVID-19. Both conserved end residues are part of each CDR3. The order of the fields is CDR3 DNA, CDR3 protein, D gene, J gene, V gene, clone size. The D gene is left open where the match is weak. Clone size is not always given. Where it is, it says once, few, many or a class for expanded clones.

TGTGCCAGCAGCGGCAGGCCCCCTGGGGCCAACGTCCTGACTTTC	CASSGRPPGANVLTF	NA	TRBJ2-6	TRBV2	NA
TGTGCCAGCAGCTTAGCGGAGAGCACAGATACGCAGTATTTT	CASSLAESTDTQYF	NA	TRBJ2-3	TRBV7-2	once
TGTGCCACAAGGCCGGGGATTTCGGACGACACCATATATTTT	CATRPGISDDTIYF	NA	TRBJ1-3	TRBV10-3	NA
TGTGCCAGCAGCTTAGGCGGGGAGATGGGGAAGACCCAGTACTTC	CASSLGGEMGKTQYF	NA	TRBJ2-5	TRBV7-2	NA
TGTGCCAGTAGTATTAGTTGGGGGCCTAATGAAAAACTGTTTTTT	CASSISWGPNEKLFF	NA	TRBJ1-4	TRBV19	NA
TGCGCCAGCAGTGGGGGGGCAGGGGGCCGGTACGAGCAGTACTTC	CASSGGAGGRYEQYF	TRBD1	TRBJ2-7	TRBV10-2	NA
TGTGCCAGTAGTAGACTCGGGACAGACAATGAGCAGTTCTTC	CASSRLGTDNEQFF	TRBD1	TRBJ2-1	TRBV19	NA
TGTGCCAGCTCTCTTTCGACAGATTCCTACGAGCAGTACTTC	CASSLSTDSYEQYF	NA	TRBJ2-7	TRBV18	NA
TGTGCCAGCAGGATGAACAGGGTCAATCAGCCCCAGCATTTT	CASRMNRVNQPQHF	NA	TRBJ1-5	TRBV6-5	NA
TGTGCCAGCAGCTTATGGCCTGGGGGGGAGACCCAGTACTTC	CASSLWPGGETQYF	NA	TRBJ2-5	TRBV7-2	NA
TGTGCCAGCAGTTTATTAGGGACAGGGGGCACTGAAGCTTTCTTT	CASSLLGTGGTEAFF	TRBD1	TRBJ1-1	TRBV27	NA